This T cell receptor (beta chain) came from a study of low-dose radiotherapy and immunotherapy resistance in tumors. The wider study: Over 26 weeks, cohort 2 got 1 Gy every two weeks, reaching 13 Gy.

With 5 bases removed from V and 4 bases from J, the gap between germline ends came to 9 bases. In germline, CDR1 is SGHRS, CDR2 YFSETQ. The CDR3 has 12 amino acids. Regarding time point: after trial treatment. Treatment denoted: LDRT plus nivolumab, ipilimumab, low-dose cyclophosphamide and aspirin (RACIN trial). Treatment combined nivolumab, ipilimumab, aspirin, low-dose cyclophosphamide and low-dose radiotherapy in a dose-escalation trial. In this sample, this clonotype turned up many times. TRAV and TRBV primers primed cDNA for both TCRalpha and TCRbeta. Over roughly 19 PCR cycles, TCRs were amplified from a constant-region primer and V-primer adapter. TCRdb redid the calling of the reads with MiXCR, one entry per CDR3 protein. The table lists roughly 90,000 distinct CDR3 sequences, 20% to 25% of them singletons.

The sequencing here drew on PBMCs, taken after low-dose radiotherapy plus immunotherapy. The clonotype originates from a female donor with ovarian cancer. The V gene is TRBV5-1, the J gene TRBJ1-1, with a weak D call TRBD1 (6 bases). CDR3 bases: TGCGCCAGCAGTAGGGGGGGCACTGAAGCTTTCTTT. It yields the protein CASSRGGTEAFF.